This note documents a single TCR beta chain sequence. The treatment is: randomized to nivolumab then ipilimumab (arm A) or the reverse (arm B). None of the patients previously received DNA-damaging chemotherapy. PBMC sorting kept live CD3+CD8+ cells without CD19 or CD56. The sample comes from a study of sequential checkpoint blockade in melanoma. The CDR3 is made up of 15 amino acids. Trimming took 4 bases from V and 7 from J; bases not matched to a gene: 7. Germline V lookup: CDR1 SGHVS, CDR2 FQNEAQ. Libraries were prepared by immunoSEQ multiplex PCR; TCRdb keeps only in-frame clonotypes and omits some of them. In the table there are 6,000 to 6,500 clones, around 53% of which are singletons.

This sequence originates from a human donor with melanoma. The sample here was CD8+ T cells sorted from blood (inferred from file names), taken from a patient given nivolumab and ipilimumab in sequence. The V call is TRBV7-8, the J call TRBJ2-1; 10 bases map to TRBD1. DNA for the CDR3: TGTGCCAGCAGCTCGCCGGGACAGGGGACAAATGAGCAGTTCTTC. It yields the protein CASSSPGQGTNEQFF.